This TCR beta chain was identified in a study of shared clonotypes between healthy human individuals. Study observations and caveats: Sampling was confined to blood; repertoires within tissues likely differ.

For this clone: Its matching antigen is unknown.

Input per replicate PCR of unsorted PBMC was 300 ng DNA, corresponding to around 30,000 T cell genomes. Sequencing was performed with immunoSEQ multiplex PCR; in TCRdb, only in-frame clones are kept and a portion is missing. The data show 490,000 or so clones, 70% to 80% seen once. Source material: PBMCs. The clonotype was recovered from a woman in her thirties or forties in good health. Some clones in this sample may be carry-over from other donors' samples.

CDR3 loop: CAISRRLAGGTDTQYF. In DNA form, the CDR3 reads TGTGCCATCAGTAGGCGACTAGCGGGAGGAACAGATACGCAGTATTTT. The chain links TRBV10-3 to TRBJ2-3; 13 nucleotides align to TRBD2. V dropped 5 bases and J dropped 3; count of bases not matched to a gene: 5. Germline CDR1 ENHRY, CDR2 SYGVKD. This CDR3 spans 16 amino acids.